This TCR beta chain emerged from a study of T cells in Graves' hyperthyroidism and ophthalmopathy. Overall study findings and caveats: By a 13 V-J model, ophthalmopathy was set apart from stable hyperthyroidism. Ophthalmopathy was model-predicted a median about 7.1 months pre-onset.

Thyroid ultrasound and orbital computed tomography, with clinical symptoms and serum thyroxine and TRAb, informed diagnoses. RNA transcripts were the template for amplifying TCR beta CDR3 regions. TCR CDR3 underwent first-round RT-PCR with the HTBI primer set. TCRdb independently ran MiXCR on the multiplex PCR reads; one entry per CDR3 protein. Of a few hundred thousand distinct CDR3 sequences in the sample, 46% were seen once. A note on this clonotype: Its specificity is unknown.

With 7 bases removed from V and 0 bases from J, the gap between germline ends came to 10 bases. The CDR3 has 14 residues. CDR1 is SGHRS, CDR2 YFSETQ, per germline. The chain couples TRBV5-1 to TRBJ1-4; D unclear. The origin of this receptor is a young woman with Graves' hyperthyroidism. The sequenced sample consisted of peripheral blood or thyroid tissue (not recorded which). CDR3 in DNA: TGCGCCAGCTCTTCCATTGCAACTAATGAAAAACTGTTTTTT. It encodes CASSSIATNEKLFF.